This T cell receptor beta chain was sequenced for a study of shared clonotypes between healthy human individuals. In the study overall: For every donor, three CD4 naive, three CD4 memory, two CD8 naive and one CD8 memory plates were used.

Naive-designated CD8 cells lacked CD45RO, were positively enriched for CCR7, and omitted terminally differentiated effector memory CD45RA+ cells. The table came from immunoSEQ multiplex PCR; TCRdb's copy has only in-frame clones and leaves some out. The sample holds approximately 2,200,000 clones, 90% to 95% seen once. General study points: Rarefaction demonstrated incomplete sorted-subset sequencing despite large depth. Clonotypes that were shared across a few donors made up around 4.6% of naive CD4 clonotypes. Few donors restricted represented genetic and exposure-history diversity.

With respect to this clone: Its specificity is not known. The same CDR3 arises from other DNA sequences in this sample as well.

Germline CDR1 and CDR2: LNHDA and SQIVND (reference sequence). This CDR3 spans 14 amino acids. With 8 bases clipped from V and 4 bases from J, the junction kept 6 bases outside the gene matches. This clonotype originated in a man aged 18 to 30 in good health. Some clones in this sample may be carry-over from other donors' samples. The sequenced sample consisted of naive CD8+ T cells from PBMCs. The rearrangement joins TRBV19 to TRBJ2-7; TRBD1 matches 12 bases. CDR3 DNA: TGTGCCAGTTCACCGGGACAGGGGGCGTACGAGCAGTACTTC. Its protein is CASSPGQGAYEQYF.